The source of this T cell receptor beta chain is a study of tumor-infiltrating lymphocytes in primary liver carcinoma (dated by TCRdb to about 2017). For the study in its entirety: Between late 2015 and March 2016, roughly five patients in China with histopathologically diagnosed primary liver carcinoma had their tumors surgically resected. Of the five patients, three men and two women aged 30 to 69 years, four had hepatocellular carcinoma and one had combined HCC and intrahepatic cholangiocarcinoma. The tumors of the five patients were staged as T1-T3 N0M0, with maximum diameters ranging from roughly 4 to 10 cm. Roughly 3.5 to 8 million productive TCRbeta reads were obtained per sample, and no significant difference in read depth was found between tissue types. For each liver tumor, the study sampled five regions along with adjacent normal tissue and blood, and applied TCRbeta repertoire sequencing, expression microarrays and whole-exome sequencing. A total of 35 or so specimens from 5 patients went through TCRbeta repertoire sequencing, namely 25 tumor regions, 5 adjacent noncancerous liver tissues and 5 peripheral blood samples. High reproducibility was observed for the technical replicate repertoires, with mean shared-clone rates near 0.89 and correlation coefficients above 0.98.

Overall study results and their limits: A significantly larger repertoire fraction was made up by the top 250 clones in tumors than in blood (p = 0.039). Repertoire overlap was found to be higher between tumor regions (mean approximately 35%) than between tumor-adjacent (17%) or tumor-blood (14%) pairs, consistent with antigen-driven expansion. The study included only five patients, and the authors note findings should be validated in a larger study. Only the TCR beta chain was sequenced, so true repertoire diversity is likely underestimated because unpaired alpha chains were not captured. Bulk unsorted samples precluded comparing CD4+ and CD8+ T cell repertoires.

Starting from approximately 500 ng total RNA, TCRbeta-specific cDNA was produced by reverse transcription with a constant-region primer and ProtoScript II reverse transcriptase. Construction of the TCRbeta libraries relied on three nested rounds of multiplex PCR, following a slightly modified ARM-PCR procedure. Each of the first two PCR rounds ran for about 10 cycles and used multiplex TRBV1-TRBV30 forward primers together with a Cbeta reverse primer. A final 25-cycle PCR with Deep VentR polymerase added sample barcodes and Illumina adapters. Before sequencing, amplicons of 200-500 bp were purified from gel using a QIAquick gel extraction kit. TCRbeta amplicons were sequenced on an Illumina HiSeq 2500 with 250-bp paired-end reads. For the original study's pipeline: To recover full CDR3 sequences, reads were quality-trimmed using Trimmomatic v0.33 and paired reads were then merged using FLASH v1.2.11. MiGEC v1.2.1b assigned V, D and J germline segments to the rearranged TCRbeta sequences. VDJtools v1.0.0 computed clonotype statistics and Shannon-Wiener diversity indices. To cut down on sampling bias, every analysis after diversity analysis relied on just the 250 most abundant clonotypes from each sample. The public reads were quality trimmed at Q25 with fastp and then assembled into clones with MiXCR by TCRdb, keeping productive beta chains. Rows with one shared CDR3 protein collapse into an entry with the most common genes and DNA. TCRdb, rather than the study authors, made the V and J calls. This sample lists over 250,000 distinct CDR3 sequences; around three fifths were detected once. The top ten clonotypes cover about a sixth of the sample.

Blood RNA was extracted from unsorted whole blood using TRIzol reagent, and germline DNA was obtained with the DNeasy Blood & Tissue kit. At the time of sampling, the patients had chronic HBV infection and had not received any treatment. Roughly 3.9 milliliters of peripheral blood were collected into K2EDTA tubes before surgery. This clonotype has a count of ten or more. Which antigen it targets is not known. No qualities accompany the bases; no much larger clone lies one base away. CDR1 and CDR2, per the germline V gene, are SGHAT and FQNNGV. Reading from cysteine to phenylalanine, the CDR3 counts 17 amino acids. Kept here is only the CDR3 DNA, which spans 51 bases and is read in frame from base 1. V ends up 7 bases short and J 4 bases short, with an unmatched junction base count of 14.

The sample comprised peripheral blood. This TCR derives from a woman aged 30 to 39 with primary liver carcinoma and hepatitis B virus infection. The rearranged chain carries TRBV11-2 and TRBJ2-7, with TRBD2 matching 12 junction bases. The DNA is as follows: TGTGCCAGCAAGCGTCAAGGACTAGCGGGGTCGGGATACGAGCAGTACTTC. Protein translation: CASKRQGLAGSGYEQYF.